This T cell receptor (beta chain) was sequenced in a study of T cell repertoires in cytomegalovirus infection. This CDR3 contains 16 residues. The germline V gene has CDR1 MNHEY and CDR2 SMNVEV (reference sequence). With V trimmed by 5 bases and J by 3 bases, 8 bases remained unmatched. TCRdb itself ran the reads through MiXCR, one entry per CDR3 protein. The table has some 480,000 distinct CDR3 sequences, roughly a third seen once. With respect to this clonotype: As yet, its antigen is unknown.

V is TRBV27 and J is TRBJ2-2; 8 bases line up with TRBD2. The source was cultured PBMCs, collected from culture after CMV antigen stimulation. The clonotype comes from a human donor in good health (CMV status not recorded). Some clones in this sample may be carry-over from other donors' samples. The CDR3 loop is CASSKAGDQDTGELFF. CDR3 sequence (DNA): TGTGCCAGCAGTAAAGCGGGAGATCAGGACACCGGGGAGCTGTTTTTT.